A selection of T cell receptor beta chains follows, all from one sample in a study of shared clonotypes between healthy human individuals. TCRdb's table, derived via immunoSEQ multiplex PCR, lists solely in-frame clones and lacks some. The repertoire holds over a million clones, with around 98% as singletons. Sequencing input: naive CD4+ T cells sorted from blood. All receptors come from a man aged 25 to 40 in good health. Both conserved end residues are part of each CDR3. A D gene is named only where the DNA matches it firmly. Some rows have no size entry. The others give once, few or many, or a class for an expanded clone.

CASSLSGPTDLTYNEQFF TGTGCCAGCAGTTTATCTGGGCCGACTGACTTGACCTACAATGAGCAGTTCTTC - TRBV27 18 - TRBJ2-1
CASSTTSVSTDTQYF TGTGCCAGCAGCACCACTAGCGTAAGCACAGATACGCAGTATTTT once TRBV9 15 TRBD2 TRBJ2-3
CASSPRLAGLILYNEQFF TGTGCCAGCTCACCACGGCTAGCGGGACTCATCCTCTACAATGAGCAGTTCTTC - TRBV18 18 TRBD2 TRBJ2-1
CASSIDGQGGDQPQHF TGTGCCAGCAGCATTGACGGACAGGGAGGGGATCAGCCCCAGCATTTT - TRBV7-8 16 TRBD1 TRBJ1-5
CASSLTGTGIYEQFF TGTGCCAGCAGCTTGACCGGGACAGGGATCTATGAGCAGTTCTTC - TRBV11-3 15 TRBD1 TRBJ2-1
CASSQLNGAGSTDTQYF TGCGCCAGCAGCCAACTGAATGGAGCGGGCAGCACAGATACGCAGTATTTT - TRBV4-3 17 - TRBJ2-3
CASSLETYGYTF TGCGCCAGCAGCTTAGAAACCTATGGCTACACCTTC - TRBV5-1 12 - TRBJ1-2
CASSKDASSYEQYF TGTGCCAGCAGCAAGGATGCCAGCTCCTACGAGCAGTACTTC - TRBV21-1 14 - TRBJ2-7
CASSGADRAAYEQYF TGTGCCAGTAGTGGGGCTGACAGGGCAGCCTACGAGCAGTACTTC - TRBV19 15 TRBD1 TRBJ2-7
CASSEYEKLFF TGTGCCAGCAGTGAATACGAAAAACTGTTTTTT - TRBV2 11 - TRBJ1-4
CASRLAAGGVETQYF TGTGCAAGTCGCTTAGCGGCGGGAGGGGTGGAGACCCAGTACTTC once TRBV12-2 15 - TRBJ2-5
CASSLGLAGVDEQFF TGTGCCAGCAGCCTTGGACTAGCGGGAGTCGATGAGCAGTTCTTC - TRBV7-6 15 TRBD2 TRBJ2-1
CASSFPGSHEQYF TGCGCCAGCAGCTTCCCAGGGTCCCACGAGCAGTACTTC - TRBV5-1 13 - TRBJ2-7
CASTGTSGRFYNEQFF TGTGCCAGTACCGGGACTAGCGGGAGATTCTACAATGAGCAGTTCTTC - TRBV19 16 TRBD2 TRBJ2-1
CASSLRANTEAFF TGTGCCAGCAGCCTGAGGGCGAACACTGAAGCTTTCTTT few TRBV7-6 13 - TRBJ1-1
CASSSSRAGGEQYF TGTGCCAGCAGTAGTTCTAGGGCCGGGGGGGAGCAGTACTTC - TRBV27 14 TRBD2 TRBJ2-7
CASSFPGGITQPQHF TGTGCCAGCAGTTTTCCCGGGGGCATCACTCAGCCCCAGCATTTT - TRBV28 15 - TRBJ1-5
CASSLLGLGTMGYTF TGTGCCAGCAGTTTGTTGGGGTTAGGAACGATGGGCTACACCTTC - TRBV27 15 - TRBJ1-2
CASSESGLGYEQYF TGTGCCAGTAGTGAGAGCGGACTCGGGTACGAGCAGTACTTC - TRBV19 14 - TRBJ2-7
CASSRGVVQYF TGTGCCAGTTCTAGGGGGGTGGTGCAGTACTTC - TRBV28 11 - TRBJ2-7
CASSVSVSPGNTIYF TGTGCCAGTAGTGTCTCGGTGTCGCCTGGAAACACCATATATTTT - TRBV19 15 - TRBJ1-3
CASRNAGSGGEQYF TGTGCCAGCAGGAACGCCGGGTCTGGCGGCGAGCAGTACTTC - TRBV6-1 14 - TRBJ2-7
CASSVGGPYEQYF TGTGCCAGCAGTGTGGGAGGGCCTTACGAGCAGTACTTC once TRBV28 13 TRBD2 TRBJ2-7
CASSVTSGMTGELFF TGTGCCAGCAGCGTGACTAGCGGAATGACCGGGGAGCTGTTTTTT - TRBV7-3 15 TRBD2 TRBJ2-2
CASSPRLGGSAYEQYF TGTGCCAGCTCACCCCGACTTGGGGGGTCGGCCTACGAGCAGTACTTC - TRBV18 16 - TRBJ2-7
CARSRPWSGWFF TGTGCCAGAAGCAGGCCCTGGAGCGGCTGGTTCTTC - TRBV5-3 12 - TRBJ2-1
CASSETLAERGQETQYF TGTGCCAGCAGCGAGACTTTAGCGGAGCGGGGCCAAGAGACCCAGTACTTC - TRBV9 17 TRBD2 TRBJ2-5
CASRVGYNEQFF TGTGCCAGCAGGGTCGGCTACAATGAGCAGTTCTTC - TRBV28 12 - TRBJ2-1
CSVVISGVETQYF TGCAGCGTTGTTATATCGGGGGTAGAGACCCAGTACTTC - TRBV29-1 13 - TRBJ2-5
CASREGARKSQPQHF TGTGCCAGCAGGGAAGGGGCTCGGAAAAGTCAGCCCCAGCATTTT - TRBV28 15 - TRBJ1-5
CASRDLGETQYF TGTGCCAGTCGGGACCTTGGAGAGACCCAGTACTTC - TRBV28 12 - TRBJ2-5
CASSIRPGINYGYTF TGTGCCAGCAGCATTCGTCCGGGGATAAACTATGGCTACACCTTC - TRBV11-2 15 - TRBJ1-2
CASSLPGQGSYEQYF TGTGCCAGCAGCCTTCCGGGACAGGGATCCTACGAGCAGTACTTC - TRBV27 15 TRBD1 TRBJ2-7
CASSRAGWGRINEQFF TGTGCCAGCAGCCGCGCTGGCTGGGGCCGGATCAATGAGCAGTTCTTC - TRBV11-2 16 - TRBJ2-1
CASSPRGRALYEQYF TGTGCCAGCAGCCCGAGAGGGAGGGCCCTCTACGAGCAGTACTTC - TRBV14 15 TRBD2 TRBJ2-7
CASSRGLGEEQYF TGTGCCAGCAGCCGGGGACTGGGGGAAGAGCAGTACTTC - TRBV7-2 13 - TRBJ2-7
CASSYLPKSTSYEQYF TGTGCCAGCAGTTACCTACCCAAATCGACAAGCTACGAGCAGTACTTC - TRBV6-5 16 - TRBJ2-7
CSARGEKLFF TGCAGTGCTAGAGGGGAAAAACTGTTTTTT - TRBV20-1 10 - TRBJ1-4
CASSQTHSTDTQYF TGTGCCAGCAGCCAGACCCATAGCACAGATACGCAGTATTTT - TRBV16 14 - TRBJ2-3
CASSLKHLNTGELFF TGTGCCAGCAGCTTAAAACACCTGAACACCGGGGAGCTGTTTTTT - TRBV7-6 15 - TRBJ2-2